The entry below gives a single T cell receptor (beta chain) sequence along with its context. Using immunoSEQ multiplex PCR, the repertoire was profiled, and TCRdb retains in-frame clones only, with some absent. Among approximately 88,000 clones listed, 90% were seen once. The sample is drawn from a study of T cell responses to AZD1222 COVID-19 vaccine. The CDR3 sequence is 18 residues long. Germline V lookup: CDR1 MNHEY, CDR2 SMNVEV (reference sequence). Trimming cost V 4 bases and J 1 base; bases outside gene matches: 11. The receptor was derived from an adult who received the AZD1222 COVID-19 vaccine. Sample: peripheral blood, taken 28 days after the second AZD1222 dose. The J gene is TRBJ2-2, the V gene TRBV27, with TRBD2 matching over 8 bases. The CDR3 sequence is CASSYTKGGGLNTGELFF. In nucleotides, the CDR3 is TGTGCCAGCAGTTACACCAAGGGCGGGGGGCTGAACACCGGGGAGCTGTTTTTT.